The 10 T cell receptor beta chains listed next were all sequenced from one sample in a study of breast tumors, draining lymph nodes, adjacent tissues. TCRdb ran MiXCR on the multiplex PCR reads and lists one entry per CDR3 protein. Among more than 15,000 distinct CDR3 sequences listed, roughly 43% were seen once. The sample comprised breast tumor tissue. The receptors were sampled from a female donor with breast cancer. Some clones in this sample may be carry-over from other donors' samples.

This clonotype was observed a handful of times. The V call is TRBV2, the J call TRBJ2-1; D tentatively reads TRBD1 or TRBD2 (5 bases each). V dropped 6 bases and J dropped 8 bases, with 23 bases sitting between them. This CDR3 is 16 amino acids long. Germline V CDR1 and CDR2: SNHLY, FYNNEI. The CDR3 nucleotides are TGTGCCAGCAGCCCCTTCCGGGACGTTTTAATCGATGAGCAGTTCTTC. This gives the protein CASSPFRDVLIDEQFF.

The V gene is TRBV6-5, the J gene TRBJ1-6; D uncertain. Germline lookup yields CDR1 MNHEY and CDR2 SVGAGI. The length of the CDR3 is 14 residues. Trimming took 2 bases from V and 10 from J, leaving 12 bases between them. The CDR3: CASSYGGPESPLHF. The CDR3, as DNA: TGTGCCAGCAGTTACGGAGGTCCTGAGTCACCCCTCCACTTT.

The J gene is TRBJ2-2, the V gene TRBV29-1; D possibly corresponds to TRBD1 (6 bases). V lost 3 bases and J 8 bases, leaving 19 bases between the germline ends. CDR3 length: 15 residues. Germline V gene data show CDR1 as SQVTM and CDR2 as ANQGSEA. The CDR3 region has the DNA TGCAGCGTTGAGTTTGGGACATTAGAACGGGGGGAGCTGTTTTTT. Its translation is CSVEFGTLERGELFF.

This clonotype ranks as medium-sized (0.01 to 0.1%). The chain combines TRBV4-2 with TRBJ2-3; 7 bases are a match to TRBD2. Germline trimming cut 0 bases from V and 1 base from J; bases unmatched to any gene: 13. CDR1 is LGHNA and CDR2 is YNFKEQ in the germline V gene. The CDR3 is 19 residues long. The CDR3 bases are TGTGCCAGCAGCCAAGATAATTTTGCGGGAGAGGGAGGCACAGATACGCAGTATTTT. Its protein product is CASSQDNFAGEGGTDTQYF.

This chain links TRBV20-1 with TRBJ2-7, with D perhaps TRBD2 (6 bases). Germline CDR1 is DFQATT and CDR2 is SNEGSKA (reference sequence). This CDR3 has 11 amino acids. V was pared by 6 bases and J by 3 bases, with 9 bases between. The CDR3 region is CSAGTFYEQYF. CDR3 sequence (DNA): TGCAGTGCCGGGACTTTCTACGAGCAGTACTTC.

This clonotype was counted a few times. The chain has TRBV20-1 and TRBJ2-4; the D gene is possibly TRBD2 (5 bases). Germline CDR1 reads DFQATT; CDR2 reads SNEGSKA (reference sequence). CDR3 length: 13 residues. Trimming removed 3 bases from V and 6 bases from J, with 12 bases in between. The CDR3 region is CSASGGPRNIQYF. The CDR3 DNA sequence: TGCAGTGCTAGTGGAGGACCGAGAAACATTCAGTACTTC.

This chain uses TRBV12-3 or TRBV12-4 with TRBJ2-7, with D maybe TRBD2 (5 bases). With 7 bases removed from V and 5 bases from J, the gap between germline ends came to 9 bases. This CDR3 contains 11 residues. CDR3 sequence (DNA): TGTGCCAGCACCCACGGGGACGAGCAGTACTTC. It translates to CASTHGDEQYF.

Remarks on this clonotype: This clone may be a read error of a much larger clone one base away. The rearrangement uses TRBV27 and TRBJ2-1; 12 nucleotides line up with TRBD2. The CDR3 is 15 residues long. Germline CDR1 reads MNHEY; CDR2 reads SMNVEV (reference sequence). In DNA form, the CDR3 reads TGTACCAGCAGTTCCCTAGCGGGAGGGTTGAATGAGCAGTTCTTC. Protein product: CTSSSLAGGLNEQFF.

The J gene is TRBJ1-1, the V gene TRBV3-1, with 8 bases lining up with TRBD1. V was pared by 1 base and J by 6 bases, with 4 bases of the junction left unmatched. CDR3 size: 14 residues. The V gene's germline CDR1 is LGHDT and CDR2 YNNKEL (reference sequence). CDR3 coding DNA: TGTGCCAGCAGCCAAGGAAACAGGGGGGCTGAAGCTTTCTTT. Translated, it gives CASSQGNRGAEAFF.

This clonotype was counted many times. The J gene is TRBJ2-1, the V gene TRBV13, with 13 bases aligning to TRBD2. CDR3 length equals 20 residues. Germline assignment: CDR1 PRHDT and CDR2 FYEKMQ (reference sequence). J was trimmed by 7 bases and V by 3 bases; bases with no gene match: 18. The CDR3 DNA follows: TGTGCCAGCAGCTTGGGACTAGCGGGATTCGTAGGGATGCAAGAGAATGAGCAGTTCTTC. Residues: CASSLGLAGFVGMQENEQFF.